The 31 T cell receptor beta chains listed next were all sequenced from one sample in a study of shared clonotypes between healthy human individuals (dated by TCRdb to 2019 to 2021). Library preparation used the immunoSEQ multiplex PCR assay. Drawn from immuneACCESS, this table holds only the in-frame rearrangements with V and J called that TCRdb kept. Clones are partly lost; checked studies trace under half to an unresolved V gene and leave the rest unexplained. The sample yields under 2,500,000 clones; 90% to 96% were counted once. In total, the top ten clones hold more than 0.1% of the sample. Sequencing used naive CD4+ T cells sorted from blood. According to the study, the label for this sample's cell subset or site signals: CD45RA+ positively selected. Source of these receptors: a man between 18 and 29 years old in good health.

The J gene is TRBJ1-6, the V gene TRBV23-1; no clear D gene. TRBV23-1 is labeled an ORF, and its function is uncertain. V lost 5 bases, J lost 7 bases, and 3 bases lay in between. The CDR3 runs to 11 residues. CDR3 amino acids: CASSGNSPLHF. The CDR3 coding sequence is TGCGCCAGCAGTGGGAATTCACCCCTCCACTTT.

The chain employs TRBV5-4 and TRBJ2-7; D may correspond to TRBD1 or TRBD2 (5 bases each). Germline CDR1 and CDR2: SGHNT and YYREEE (reference sequence). Trimming took 4 bases from V and 2 from J, leaving 16 bases between them. The CDR3 sequence is 15 residues long. This chain's CDR3 is CASSPAGGTTYEQYF. As DNA, the CDR3 is TGTGCCAGCAGCCCTGCTGGTGGGACGACCTACGAGCAGTACTTC.

This clone showed up just once. The chain has TRBV6-6 and TRBJ1-5; no clear D gene. The germline V and J ends were trimmed by 5 bases and 5 bases, with 10 bases remaining between them. CDR1 is MNHNY and CDR2 is SVGAGI in the germline V gene (reference sequence). The CDR3 sequence is 13 residues long. CDR3 region: CASSARKDQPQHF. DNA for the CDR3: TGTGCCAGCAGTGCCCGGAAGGATCAGCCCCAGCATTTT.

The chain joins TRBV15 to TRBJ2-3; unclear D gene. V was clipped by 1 base and J by 0 bases, with 11 bases between them. CDR1 and CDR2 (germline): LNHNV, YYDKDF (reference sequence). The length of the CDR3 is 16 residues. CDR3 protein: CATSRALALSTDTQYF. CDR3 bases: TGTGCCACCAGCAGAGCATTGGCCCTTAGCACAGATACGCAGTATTTT.

A single count supports this clone. This chain connects TRBV11-2 to TRBJ2-1, with D unclear. There are 15 residues in the CDR3. Germline loops: CDR1 SGHAT, CDR2 FQNNGV. Trimming stripped 1 base from V and 7 bases from J, with 14 bases between. The CDR3, as DNA: TGTGCCAGCAGCTTAGGGGCTGTTGAAGGGAATGAGCAGTTCTTC. Amino acids: CASSLGAVEGNEQFF. The entire variable domain, with the rest obtained from reference TRBV11-2 and TRBJ2-1, is as follows: EAGVAQSPRYKIIEKRQSVAFWCNPISGHATLYWYQQILGQGPKLLIQFQNNGVVDDSQLPKDRFSAERLKGVDSTLKIQPAKLEDSAVYLCASSLGAVEGNEQFFGPGTRLTVL.

The chain carries TRBV20-1 and TRBJ2-1, with D unresolved. V lost 6 bases and J lost 7, with 4 bases in between. Per the germline V gene, CDR1 is DFQATT and CDR2 is SNEGSKA (reference sequence). There are 9 residues in the CDR3. CDR3 nucleotides: TGCAGTGCGGGTAATGAGCAGTTCTTC. This translates into CSAGNEQFF.

The chain employs TRBV7-2 and TRBJ2-7; 9 positions agree with TRBD1. Germline values: CDR1 SGHTA, CDR2 FQGNSA. J lost 6 bases, V lost 4 bases, and 10 bases had no gene match. CDR3 size: 15 residues. Written as DNA, the CDR3 is TGTGCCAGCAGCTCCTCCGGGACAGGGACCCTCGAGCAGTACTTC. Its protein product is CASSSSGTGTLEQYF.

The rearrangement joins TRBV6-5 to TRBJ2-1, with 7 nucleotides matching TRBD1. The CDR3 is made up of 13 amino acids. V dropped 5 bases and J dropped 10; count of bases not matched to a gene: 8. The germline CDR1 and CDR2 sequences are MNHEY and SVGAGI. The CDR3 bases are TGTGCCAGCAGTGGACAGGTAGCGCAGGAGCAGTTCTTC. This codes for CASSGQVAQEQFF.

V is TRBV9 and J is TRBJ2-5, with TRBD2 matching 10 bases. J was trimmed by 4 bases and V by 3 bases; bases with no gene match: 9. Looked up from germline, CDR1 is SGDLS and CDR2 is YYNGEE. This CDR3 contains 16 residues. CDR3 loop: CASSGNPGLAIETQYF. DNA of the CDR3: TGTGCCAGCAGCGGGAACCCGGGACTAGCGATAGAGACCCAGTACTTC.

This chain links TRBV7-9 with TRBJ2-2; perhaps D is TRBD1 or TRBD2 (5 bases each). The CDR3 extends over 13 amino acids. Trimming cost V 7 bases and J 3 bases, with 9 bases left between them. Germline CDR1 reads SEHNR; CDR2 reads FQNEAQ (reference sequence). CDR3 in DNA: TGTGCCAGCATGAGGGGTGACACCGGGGAGCTGTTTTTT. This encodes CASMRGDTGELFF. The complete variable domain, with remaining parts taken from reference TRBV7-9 and TRBJ2-2, reads DTGVSQNPRHKITKRGQNVTFRCDPISEHNRLYWYRQTLGQGPEFLTYFQNEAQLEKSRLLSDRFSAERPKGSFSTLEIQRTEQGDSAMYLCASMRGDTGELFFGEGSRLTVL.

This clone was observed a single time. Other DNA sequences in the sample encode the same CDR3. V gene TRBV7-6 combines with J gene TRBJ2-2; D remains unclear. V lost 1 base and J lost 5, with 11 bases in between. The CDR3 loop spans 15 amino acids. Germline V CDR1 and CDR2: SGHVS, FNYEAQ. CDR3 nucleotide sequence: TGTGCCAGCAGCTTAGACGGCGGACGAACCGGGGAGCTGTTTTTT. This gives the protein CASSLDGGRTGELFF.

The J gene is TRBJ2-2, the V gene TRBV10-3; TRBD2 might be the D (5 bases). The CDR3 covers 16 residues. Trimming took 3 bases from V and 0 from J, leaving 11 bases between them. Germline V lookup: CDR1 ENHRY, CDR2 SYGVKD. CDR3 amino acids: CAISEGRAANTGELFF. Here the CDR3 DNA reads TGTGCCATCAGTGAAGGGCGGGCAGCGAACACCGGGGAGCTGTTTTTT.

This CDR3 is CASSPKGSPKNIQYF. CDR3 coding DNA: TGTGCCAGCAGCCCGAAGGGGAGTCCCAAAAACATTCAGTACTTC. The chain recombines TRBV7-2 with TRBJ2-4, with D tentatively TRBD1 or TRBD2 (5 bases each). The CDR3 runs to 15 residues. Per the germline V gene, CDR1 is SGHTA and CDR2 is FQGNSA. Trimming pared 5 bases from V and 2 bases from J, leaving 13 bases between.

This chain uses TRBV14 with TRBJ2-7; the D gene is possibly TRBD1 (6 bases). This CDR3 has 13 residues. Per germline, CDR1 SGHDN and CDR2 FVKESK. V was cut by 4 bases and J by 2 bases, with 9 bases left in between. The CDR3 here is CASSLTGPYEQYF. CDR3 nucleotides: TGTGCCAGCAGCCTAACAGGGCCCTACGAGCAGTACTTC.

The V gene is TRBV2, the J gene TRBJ2-7; 7 bases line up with TRBD2. In germline, CDR1 is SNHLY, CDR2 FYNNEI. This CDR3 has 14 residues. V gave up 6 bases and J gave up 5 bases; unmatched junction bases: 10. CDR3 coding DNA: TGTGCCAGCAGCCTCATCCCGGGGGGACACGAGCAGTACTTC. Residues: CASSLIPGGHEQYF.

This clone occurred once. V gene TRBV7-8 combines with J gene TRBJ1-3, with D unclear. V was shortened by 0 bases and J by 0 bases, with 18 bases between the two germline ends. The length of the CDR3 is 19 residues. The V gene's germline CDR1 is SGHVS and CDR2 FQNEAQ. CDR3 DNA sequence: TGTGCCAGCAGCTTAGCCCGAGTGAAGTCGTCGAGCTCTGGAAACACCATATATTTT. Protein sequence: CASSLARVKSSSSGNTIYF.

V gene TRBV6-5 combines with J gene TRBJ2-7; D uncertain. The length of the CDR3 is 11 residues. The germline CDR1 and CDR2 sequences are MNHEY and SVGAGI. The ends were cut back, 7 bases at V and 7 bases at J, with 11 bases in the middle. In DNA form, the CDR3 reads TGTGCCAGCAACAATAAGAGGGAGCAGTACTTC. This encodes CASNNKREQYF.

The V and J genes are TRBV6-5 and TRBJ2-1, with TRBD1 as a possible D gene (5 bases). V lost 0 bases to trimming and J lost 1 base, with 10 bases between them. The CDR3 is made up of 16 amino acids. Germline V gene data show CDR1 as MNHEY and CDR2 as SVGAGI. CDR3 loop: CASSYSGRASYNEQFF. The CDR3 DNA follows: TGTGCCAGCAGTTACTCCGGCAGGGCTTCCTACAATGAGCAGTTCTTC.

The chain uses TRBV6-1 and TRBJ1-1, with D unresolved. V dropped 7 bases and J dropped 6 bases, with 18 bases sitting between them. This CDR3 comprises 14 residues. Germline CDR1 reads MNHNS; CDR2 reads SASEGT. The chain's CDR3 is CASTLRGGEAEAFF. The CDR3 DNA sequence: TGTGCCAGCACCCTTCGGGGTGGGGAGGCTGAAGCTTTCTTT.

J is TRBJ2-7 and V is TRBV19; 11 bases line up with TRBD2. The CDR3 has 16 amino acids. V shed 5 bases, J shed 3 bases, and the junction held 9 bases outside the gene matches. Germline CDR1 reads LNHDA; CDR2 reads SQIVND (reference sequence). CDR3 sequence: CASSRSRLAGNYEQYF. In DNA form, the CDR3 reads TGTGCCAGTAGTCGATCCCGACTAGCGGGGAACTACGAGCAGTACTTC.

With respect to this clone: The same CDR3 is also encoded by other DNA sequences in this sample. The CDR3 DNA sequence: TGTGCCAGCAGTTACGGGCTGGGCTCCTACGAGCAGTACTTC. This sequence encodes CASSYGLGSYEQYF. The chain joins TRBV6-5 to TRBJ2-7, with D hard to call. CDR1 and CDR2 from the germline V gene are MNHEY and SVGAGI. The V end was cut by 2 bases, the J end by 0 bases, with 8 bases between. The CDR3 length is 14 residues.

The gene calls are TRBV7-9 and TRBJ1-1, with no clear D. Per the germline V gene, CDR1 is SEHNR and CDR2 is FQNEAQ (reference sequence). The CDR3 contains 13 residues. Deletions cut 5 bases from V and 6 bases from J, with 13 bases between. CDR3 sequence reads: CASSKLGWAEAFF. In DNA, the CDR3 is TGTGCCAGCAGCAAACTAGGGTGGGCTGAAGCTTTCTTT.

This clone was seen a single time. The chain combines TRBV11-3 with TRBJ1-6; no clear D. Trimming stripped 0 bases from V and 14 bases from J, with 20 bases between. Germline assignment: CDR1 SGHNT and CDR2 YENEEA. CDR3 length: 16 residues. The CDR3 reads CASSLERGWTFGSLHF. The CDR3, as DNA: TGTGCCAGCAGCTTAGAGCGGGGTTGGACGTTCGGCTCCCTCCACTTT.

V gene TRBV4-1 combines with J gene TRBJ1-2; the match to TRBD1 covers 10 bases. The germline V gene has CDR1 MGHRA and CDR2 YSYEKL. The CDR3 loop spans 16 amino acids. Trimming removed 4 bases from V and 4 bases from J; junction bases left unmatched: 9. The CDR3 coding sequence is TGCGCCAGCAGCCTACAGACAGGGGGCTTTGGCTATGGCTACACCTTC. Amino acids: CASSLQTGGFGYGYTF.

This rearrangement joins TRBV2 to TRBJ1-1; 7 bases match TRBD1. Germline V CDR1 and CDR2: SNHLY, FYNNEI. The V gene end was trimmed by 7 bases and the J gene end by 6 bases; junction bases not matched to a gene: 11. The CDR3 contains 14 residues. CDR3 DNA: TGTGCCAGCATAACGGACAGGAACGGGGCTGAAGCTTTCTTT. Protein sequence: CASITDRNGAEAFF.

V is TRBV10-3 and J is TRBJ2-1, with 7 bases lining up with TRBD2. Germline assignment: CDR1 ENHRY and CDR2 SYGVKD. This CDR3 spans 15 amino acids. With V trimmed by 0 bases and J by 5 bases, 4 bases remained unmatched. The DNA of the CDR3 is TGTGCCATCAGTGAGTCGGTGCTAGCGGACAATGAGCAGTTCTTC. It encodes CAISESVLADNEQFF.

This rearrangement joins TRBV6-5 to TRBJ2-1; the match to TRBD1 covers 7 bases. Trimming removed 5 bases from V and 5 bases from J; junction bases left unmatched: 6. This CDR3 comprises 14 residues. Germline V CDR1 and CDR2: MNHEY, SVGAGI. The CDR3, as DNA: TGTGCCAGCAGTATGACAGGGCGGCACAATGAGCAGTTCTTC. Its translation: CASSMTGRHNEQFF.

The chain couples TRBV6-5 to TRBJ1-3; TRBD1 might be the D (6 bases). The CDR3 extends over 12 amino acids. Trimming removed 7 bases at V and 8 bases at J, with 12 bases between. Germline V gene sequence: CDR1 MNHEY, CDR2 SVGAGI. In DNA, the CDR3 is TGTGCCAGCAAGGGGGGGAGAGACACCATATATTTT. Translation gives CASKGGRDTIYF.

This chain connects TRBV19 to TRBJ2-7; the D gene could be TRBD1 or TRBD2 (5 bases each). Trimming cost V 5 bases and J 2 bases, with 19 bases left between them. Per germline, CDR1 LNHDA and CDR2 SQIVND (reference sequence). The CDR3 runs 16 residues. The CDR3 DNA reads as TGTGCCAGTAGTGGAAGGATGGGGGTAACCCCCTACGAGCAGTACTTC. Translation: CASSGRMGVTPYEQYF.

The chain uses TRBV2 and TRBJ2-3; D ambiguous. CDR1 and CDR2 (germline): SNHLY, FYNNEI. CDR3 length equals 15 residues. The V end lost 8 bases, the J end lost 6 bases, and 21 bases lay between the germline ends. Written as DNA, the CDR3 is TGTGCCAGCGGTCGAACCGGGCCCTTCGTGGATACGCAGTATTTT. This gives the protein CASGRTGPFVDTQYF.

The J gene is TRBJ2-2, the V gene TRBV5-4; D is possibly TRBD1 (6 bases). This CDR3 is 17 amino acids long. CDR1 is SGHNT, CDR2 YYREEE, per germline (reference sequence). V was clipped by 1 base and J by 1 base, with 14 bases between them. For the CDR3, the DNA is TGTGCCAGCAGCTTGAAGACAGGAAGGGAGAACACCGGGGAGCTGTTTTTT. Its protein is CASSLKTGRENTGELFF.